This T cell receptor (beta chain) was captured by sequencing in a study of PD-1 blockade in classical Hodgkin lymphoma. This CDR3 comprises 13 residues. V lost 5 bases and J 2 bases, leaving 6 bases between the germline ends. The germline CDR1 and CDR2 sequences are SGHNT and YENEEA. Notes on this clone: Its specificity is not known.

Findings of the study overall: Partial responders and progressors had significantly lower baseline TCR diversity.

Profiled with immunoSEQ multiplex PCR; TCRdb holds only in-frame clones, not every one. Counted here are about 39,000 clones, around 80% occurring once; the ten biggest clones make up about 39%. Described time point: cycle 4 day 1 (C4D1), after more than five weeks of nivolumab. Every patient experienced relapse after autologous stem cell transplantation, and brentuximab vedotin exposure varied. The rearrangement joins TRBV11-3 to TRBJ2-2; unclear D gene. This sample comprised peripheral blood mononuclear cells (PBMCs), obtained before the fourth cycle of nivolumab. The clonotype originates from a human donor with classical Hodgkin lymphoma. CDR3 amino acids: CASSPLNTGELFF. The CDR3 DNA follows: TGTGCCAGCAGCCCACTAAACACCGGGGAGCTGTTTTTT.